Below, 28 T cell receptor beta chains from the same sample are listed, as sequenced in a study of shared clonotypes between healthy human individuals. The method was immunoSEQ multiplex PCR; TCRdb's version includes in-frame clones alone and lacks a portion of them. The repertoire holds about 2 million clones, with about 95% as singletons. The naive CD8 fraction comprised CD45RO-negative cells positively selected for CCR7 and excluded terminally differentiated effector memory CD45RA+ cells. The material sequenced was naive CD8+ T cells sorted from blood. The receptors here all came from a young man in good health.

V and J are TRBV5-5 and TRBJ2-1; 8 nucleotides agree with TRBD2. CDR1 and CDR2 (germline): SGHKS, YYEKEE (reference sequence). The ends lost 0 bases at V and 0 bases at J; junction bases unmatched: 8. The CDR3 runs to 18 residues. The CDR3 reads CASSLEGSGASSYNEQFF. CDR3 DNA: TGTGCCAGCAGCTTGGAGGGTAGCGGGGCGAGCTCCTACAATGAGCAGTTCTTC. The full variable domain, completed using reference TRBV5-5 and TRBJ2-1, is DAGVTQSPTHLIKTRGQQVTLRCSPISGHKSVSWYQQVLGQGPQFIFQYYEKEERGRGNFPDRFSARQFPNYSSELNVNALLLGDSALYLCASSLEGSGASSYNEQFFGPGTRLTVL.

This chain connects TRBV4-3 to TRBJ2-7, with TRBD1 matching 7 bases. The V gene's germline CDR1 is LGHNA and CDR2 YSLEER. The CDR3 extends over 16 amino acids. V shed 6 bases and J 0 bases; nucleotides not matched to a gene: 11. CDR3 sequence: CASSAVGTAFSYEQYF. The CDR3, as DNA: TGCGCCAGCAGTGCGGTAGGGACAGCTTTCTCCTACGAGCAGTACTTC.

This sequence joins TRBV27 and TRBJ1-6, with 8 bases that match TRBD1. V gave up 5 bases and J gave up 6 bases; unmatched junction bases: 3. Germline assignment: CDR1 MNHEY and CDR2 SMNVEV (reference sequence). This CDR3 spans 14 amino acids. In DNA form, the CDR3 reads TGTGCCAGCAGTATCGGACAGGGTAATTCACCCCTCCACTTT. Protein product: CASSIGQGNSPLHF.

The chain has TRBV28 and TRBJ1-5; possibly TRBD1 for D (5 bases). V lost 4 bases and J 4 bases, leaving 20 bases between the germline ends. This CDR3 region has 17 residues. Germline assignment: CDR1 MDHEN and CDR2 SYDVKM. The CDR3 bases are TGTGCCAGCAGTTACCCGACCTTCGGGGGTATAAATCAGCCCCAGCATTTT. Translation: CASSYPTFGGINQPQHF. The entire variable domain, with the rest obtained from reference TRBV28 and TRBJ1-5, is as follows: DVKVTQSSRYLVKRTGEKVFLECVQDMDHENMFWYRQDPGLGLRLIYFSYDVKMKEKGDIPEGYSVSREKKERFSLILESASTNQTSMYLCASSYPTFGGINQPQHFGDGTRLSIL.

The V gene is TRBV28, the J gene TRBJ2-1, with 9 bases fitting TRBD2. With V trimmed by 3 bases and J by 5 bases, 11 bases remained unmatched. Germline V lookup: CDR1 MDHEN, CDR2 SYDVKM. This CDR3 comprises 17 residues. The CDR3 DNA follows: TGTGCCAGCAGTTTGCTTATTCTAGCGGGGACCAACAATGAGCAGTTCTTC. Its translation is CASSLLILAGTNNEQFF.

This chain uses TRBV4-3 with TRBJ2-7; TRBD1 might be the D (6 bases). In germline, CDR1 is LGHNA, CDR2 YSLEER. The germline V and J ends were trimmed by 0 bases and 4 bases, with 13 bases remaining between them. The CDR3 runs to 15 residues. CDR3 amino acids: CASSQDPGQMYEQYF. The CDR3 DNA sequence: TGCGCCAGCAGCCAAGATCCCGGACAGATGTACGAGCAGTACTTC.

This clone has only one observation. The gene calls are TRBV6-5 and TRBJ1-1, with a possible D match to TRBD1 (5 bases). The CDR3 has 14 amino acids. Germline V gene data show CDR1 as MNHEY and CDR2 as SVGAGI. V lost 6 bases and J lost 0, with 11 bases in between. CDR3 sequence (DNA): TGTGCCAGCAGACCGGGACGGCTGAACACTGAAGCTTTCTTT. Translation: CASRPGRLNTEAFF.

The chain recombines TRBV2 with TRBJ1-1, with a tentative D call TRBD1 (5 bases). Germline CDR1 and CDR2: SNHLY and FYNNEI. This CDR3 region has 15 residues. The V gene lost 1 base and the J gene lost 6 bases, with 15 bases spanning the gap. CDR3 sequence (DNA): TGTGCCAGCAGTGAAGAGGTTCAGGGTACCCCTGAAGCTTTCTTT. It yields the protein CASSEEVQGTPEAFF.

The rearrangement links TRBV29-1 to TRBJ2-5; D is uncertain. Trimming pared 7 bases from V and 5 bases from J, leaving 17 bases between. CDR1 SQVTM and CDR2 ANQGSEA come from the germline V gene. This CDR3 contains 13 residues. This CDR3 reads CSANPLGTETQYF. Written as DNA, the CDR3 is TGCAGCGCAAACCCCCTGGGTACGGAGACCCAGTACTTC.

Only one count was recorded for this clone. Written as DNA, the CDR3 is TGTGCCAGCAGCACAGGACAGGGGAGCACTGAAGCTTTCTTT. This gives the protein CASSTGQGSTEAFF. The chain links TRBV7-9 to TRBJ1-1, with 9 bases fitting TRBD1. Germline V gene lookup returns CDR1 SEHNR and CDR2 FQNEAQ (reference sequence). The CDR3 is 14 amino acids. Trimming took 5 bases from V and 4 from J; bases not matched to a gene: 5.

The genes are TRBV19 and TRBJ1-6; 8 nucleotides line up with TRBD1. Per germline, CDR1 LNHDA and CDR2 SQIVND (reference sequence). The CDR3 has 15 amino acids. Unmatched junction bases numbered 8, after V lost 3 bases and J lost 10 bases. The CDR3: CASSISPGGRSPLHF. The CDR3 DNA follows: TGTGCCAGTAGTATCTCACCAGGGGGCAGGTCACCCCTCCACTTT. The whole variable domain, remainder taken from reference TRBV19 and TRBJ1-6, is DGGITQSPKYLFRKEGQNVTLSCEQNLNHDAMYWYRQDPGQGLRLIYYSQIVNDFQKGDIAEGYSVSREKKESFPLTVTSAQKNPTAFYLCASSISPGGRSPLHFGNGTRLTVT.

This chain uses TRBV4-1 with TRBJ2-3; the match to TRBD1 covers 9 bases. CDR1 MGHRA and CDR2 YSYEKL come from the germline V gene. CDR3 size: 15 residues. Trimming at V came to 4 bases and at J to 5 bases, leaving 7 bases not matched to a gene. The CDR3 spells CASSPDRGMRDTQYF. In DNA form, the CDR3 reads TGCGCCAGCAGCCCAGACAGGGGGATGCGAGATACGCAGTATTTT.

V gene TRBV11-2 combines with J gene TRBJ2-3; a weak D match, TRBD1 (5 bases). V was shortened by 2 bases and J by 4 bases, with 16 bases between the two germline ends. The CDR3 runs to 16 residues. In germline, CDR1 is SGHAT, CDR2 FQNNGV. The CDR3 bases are TGTGCCAGCAGCTTATTCGGCAGGGCGGTTGCAGATACGCAGTATTTT. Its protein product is CASSLFGRAVADTQYF.

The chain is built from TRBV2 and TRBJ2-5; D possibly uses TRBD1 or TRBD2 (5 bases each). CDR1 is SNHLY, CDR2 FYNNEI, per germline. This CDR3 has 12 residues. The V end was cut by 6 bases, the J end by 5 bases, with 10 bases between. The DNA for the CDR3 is TGTGCCAGCAGCGGGACGGGTGAGACCCAGTACTTC. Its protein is CASSGTGETQYF.

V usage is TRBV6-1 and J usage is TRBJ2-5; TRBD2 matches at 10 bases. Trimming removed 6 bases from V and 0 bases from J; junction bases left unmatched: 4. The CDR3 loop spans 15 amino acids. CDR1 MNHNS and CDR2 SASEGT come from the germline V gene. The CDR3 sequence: CASSGLAAYQETQYF. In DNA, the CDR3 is TGTGCCAGCAGCGGACTAGCGGCGTACCAAGAGACCCAGTACTTC.

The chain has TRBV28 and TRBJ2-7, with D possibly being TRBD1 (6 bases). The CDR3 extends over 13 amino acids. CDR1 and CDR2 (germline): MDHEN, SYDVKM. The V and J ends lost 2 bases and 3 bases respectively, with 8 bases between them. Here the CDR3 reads CASSLGTFYEQYF. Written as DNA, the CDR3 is TGTGCCAGCAGTTTAGGGACATTCTACGAGCAGTACTTC.

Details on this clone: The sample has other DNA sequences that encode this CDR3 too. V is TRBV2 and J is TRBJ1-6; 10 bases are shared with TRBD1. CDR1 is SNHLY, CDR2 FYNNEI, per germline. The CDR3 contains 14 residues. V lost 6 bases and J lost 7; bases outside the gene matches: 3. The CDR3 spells CASSPGQGNSPLHF. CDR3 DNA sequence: TGTGCCAGCAGCCCGGGACAGGGGAATTCACCCCTCCACTTT.

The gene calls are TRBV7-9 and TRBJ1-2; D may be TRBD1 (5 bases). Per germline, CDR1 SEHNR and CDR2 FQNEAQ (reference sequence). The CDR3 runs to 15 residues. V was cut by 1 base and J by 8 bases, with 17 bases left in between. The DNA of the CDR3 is TGTGCCAGCAGCTTAGGGGACGGAGAAGTGGGAGGCTACACCTTC. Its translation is CASSLGDGEVGGYTF.

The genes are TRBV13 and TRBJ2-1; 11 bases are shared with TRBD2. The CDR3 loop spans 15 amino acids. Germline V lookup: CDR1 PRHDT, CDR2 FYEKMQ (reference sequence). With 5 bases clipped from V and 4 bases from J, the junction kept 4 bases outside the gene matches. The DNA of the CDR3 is TGTGCCAGCAGCACCCGGACTAGCGGGTACAATGAGCAGTTCTTC. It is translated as CASSTRTSGYNEQFF.

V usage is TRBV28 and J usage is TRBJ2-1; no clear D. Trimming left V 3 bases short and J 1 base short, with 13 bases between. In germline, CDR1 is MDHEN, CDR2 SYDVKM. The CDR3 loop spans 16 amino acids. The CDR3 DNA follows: TGTGCCAGCAGTTTCCCAGCTATCGGGTCCTACAATGAGCAGTTCTTC. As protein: CASSFPAIGSYNEQFF.

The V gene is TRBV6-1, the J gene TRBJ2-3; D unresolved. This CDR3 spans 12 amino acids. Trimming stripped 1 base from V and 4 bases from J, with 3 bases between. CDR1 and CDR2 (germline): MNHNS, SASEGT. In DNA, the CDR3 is TGTGCCAGCAGTGAAGGTCCAGATACGCAGTATTTT. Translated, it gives CASSEGPDTQYF.

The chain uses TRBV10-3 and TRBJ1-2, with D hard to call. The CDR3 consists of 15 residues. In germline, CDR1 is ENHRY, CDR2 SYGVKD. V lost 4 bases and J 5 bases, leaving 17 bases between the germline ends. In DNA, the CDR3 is TGTGCCATCAGTGGGAACCGGGAGATACCATATGGCTACACCTTC. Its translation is CAISGNREIPYGYTF.

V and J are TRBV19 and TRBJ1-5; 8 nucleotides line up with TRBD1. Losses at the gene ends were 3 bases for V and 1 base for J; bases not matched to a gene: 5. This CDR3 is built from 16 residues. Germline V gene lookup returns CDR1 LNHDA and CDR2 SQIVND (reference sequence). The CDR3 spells CASSITGGESNQPQHF. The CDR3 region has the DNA TGTGCCAGTAGTATTACAGGGGGTGAAAGCAATCAGCCCCAGCATTTT.

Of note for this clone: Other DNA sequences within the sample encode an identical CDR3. The CDR3 DNA sequence: TGCGCCAGCAGCCTCGGGGGCAATGAGCAGTTCTTC. The encoded protein is CASSLGGNEQFF. This chain links TRBV5-1 with TRBJ2-1; possibly TRBD2 for D (6 bases). This CDR3 is built from 12 residues. Trimming shortened V by 4 bases and J by 6 bases, and 8 bases separated the two germline ends. Germline assignment: CDR1 SGHRS and CDR2 YFSETQ.

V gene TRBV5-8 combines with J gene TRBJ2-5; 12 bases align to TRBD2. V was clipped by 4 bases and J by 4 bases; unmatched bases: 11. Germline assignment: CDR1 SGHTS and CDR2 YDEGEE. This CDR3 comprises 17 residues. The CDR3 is CASSPSLLAGGVETQYF. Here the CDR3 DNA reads TGTGCCAGCAGCCCATCCCTTCTAGCGGGGGGGGTAGAGACCCAGTACTTC.

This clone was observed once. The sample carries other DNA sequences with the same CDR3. Here the CDR3 DNA reads TGTGCCAGCAGCGTAGCAGGGGGTGACTACGAGCAGTACTTC. Protein sequence: CASSVAGGDYEQYF. The V and J genes are TRBV9 and TRBJ2-7; 7 nucleotides match TRBD1. The CDR3 covers 14 residues. Germline loops: CDR1 SGDLS, CDR2 YYNGEE. The ends lost 0 bases at V and 3 bases at J; junction bases unmatched: 3.

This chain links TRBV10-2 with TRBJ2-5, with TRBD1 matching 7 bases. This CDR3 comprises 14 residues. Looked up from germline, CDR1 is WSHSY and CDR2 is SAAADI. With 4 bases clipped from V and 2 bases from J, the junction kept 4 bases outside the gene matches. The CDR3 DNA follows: TGCGCCAGCAGTGCGGCAGGGGGTCAAGAGACCCAGTACTTC. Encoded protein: CASSAAGGQETQYF.

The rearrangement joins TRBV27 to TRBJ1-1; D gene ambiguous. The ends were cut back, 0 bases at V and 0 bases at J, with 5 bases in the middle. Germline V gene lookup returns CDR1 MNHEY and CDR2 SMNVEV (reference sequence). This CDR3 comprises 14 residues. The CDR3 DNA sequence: TGTGCCAGCAGTTTATCACTCCTGAACACTGAAGCTTTCTTT. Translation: CASSLSLLNTEAFF.